This T cell receptor (beta chain) was documented in a study of blood T cell repertoires in COVID-19. The assay was immunoSEQ multiplex PCR, and TCRdb's table has in-frame clones only and misses some. The sample includes 80,000 or so clones, 86% of them seen just once. V was clipped by 4 bases and J by 0 bases; unmatched bases: 4. CDR3 size: 15 residues. Germline V lookup: CDR1 MNHEY, CDR2 SVGAGI. The sequenced sample was peripheral blood. This chain uses TRBV6-5 with TRBJ2-7; 9 bases fit TRBD1. The source of this sequence is a woman aged 55 to 70 with acute or convalescent COVID-19. CDR3: CASSSPGQGSYEQYF. The CDR3 bases are TGTGCCAGCAGTTCACCGGGACAGGGCTCCTACGAGCAGTACTTC.